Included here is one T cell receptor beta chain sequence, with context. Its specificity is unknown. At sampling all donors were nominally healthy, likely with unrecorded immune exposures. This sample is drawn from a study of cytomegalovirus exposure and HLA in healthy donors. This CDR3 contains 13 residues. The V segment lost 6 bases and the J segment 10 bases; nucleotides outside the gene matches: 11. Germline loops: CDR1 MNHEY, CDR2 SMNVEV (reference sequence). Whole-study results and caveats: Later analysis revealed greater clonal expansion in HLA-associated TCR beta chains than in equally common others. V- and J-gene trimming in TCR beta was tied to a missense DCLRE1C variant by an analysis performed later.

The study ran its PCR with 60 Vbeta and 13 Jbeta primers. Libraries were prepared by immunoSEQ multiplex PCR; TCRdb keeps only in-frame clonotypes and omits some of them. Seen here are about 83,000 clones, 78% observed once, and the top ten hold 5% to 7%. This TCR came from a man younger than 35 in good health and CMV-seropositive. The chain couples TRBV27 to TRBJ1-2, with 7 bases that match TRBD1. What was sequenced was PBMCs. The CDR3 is CASRETGVQDYTF. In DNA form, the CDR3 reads TGTGCCAGCAGGGAAACAGGGGTTCAGGACTACACCTTC.